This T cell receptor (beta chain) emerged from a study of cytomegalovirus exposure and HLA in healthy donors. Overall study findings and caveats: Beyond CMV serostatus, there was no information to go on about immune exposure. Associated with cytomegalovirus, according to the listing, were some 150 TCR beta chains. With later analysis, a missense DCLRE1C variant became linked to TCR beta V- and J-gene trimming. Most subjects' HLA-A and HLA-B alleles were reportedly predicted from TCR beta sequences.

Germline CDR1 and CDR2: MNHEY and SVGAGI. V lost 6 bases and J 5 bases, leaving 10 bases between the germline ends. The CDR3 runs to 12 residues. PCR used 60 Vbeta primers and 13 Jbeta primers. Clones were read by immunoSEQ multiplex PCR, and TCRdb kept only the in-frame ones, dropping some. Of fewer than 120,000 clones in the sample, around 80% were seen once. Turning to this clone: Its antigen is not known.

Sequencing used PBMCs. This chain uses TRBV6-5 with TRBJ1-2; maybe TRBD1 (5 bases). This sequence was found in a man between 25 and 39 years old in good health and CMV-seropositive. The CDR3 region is CASSPPGYGYTF. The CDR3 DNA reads TGTGCCAGCAGCCCCCCAGGGTATGGCTACACCTTC.